These 21 T cell receptor beta chains originate from one sample sequenced in a study of cytomegalovirus exposure and HLA in healthy donors. PCR involved 60 Vbeta and 13 Jbeta primers. The table came from immunoSEQ multiplex PCR; TCRdb's copy has only in-frame clones and leaves some out. The sample contains approximately 120,000 clones, roughly three quarters of which appear only once. Sequences were obtained from PBMCs. These receptors all come from a woman in her thirties or forties in good health and CMV-seropositive.

V usage is TRBV20-1 and J usage is TRBJ2-1, with a tentative D call TRBD2 (5 bases). CDR3 length: 11 residues. Germline CDR1 and CDR2: DFQATT and SNEGSKA (reference sequence). Trimming took 4 bases from V and 9 from J, leaving 10 bases between them. The CDR3 loop is CSAKLVAEQFF. In DNA, the CDR3 is TGCAGTGCTAAACTAGTAGCTGAGCAGTTCTTC.

This clone was counted between two and nine times. The J gene is TRBJ1-4, the V gene TRBV2, with D perhaps TRBD1 (5 bases). The CDR3 has 15 residues. The germline V gene has CDR1 SNHLY and CDR2 FYNNEI. The V end was cut by 0 bases, the J end by 8 bases, with 13 bases between. CDR3 region: CASSEALRGGEKLFF. The CDR3 bases are TGTGCCAGCAGTGAAGCGCTTAGGGGTGGGGAAAAACTGTTTTTT.

CDR3 loop: CASSLTGQPNTEAFF. DNA of the CDR3: TGCGCCAGCAGCTTAACGGGACAGCCGAACACTGAAGCTTTCTTT. V gene TRBV5-1 combines with J gene TRBJ1-1; 7 bases agree with TRBD1. Germline-derived CDR1 and CDR2 are SGHRS and YFSETQ. Losses at the gene ends were 2 bases for V and 1 base for J; bases not matched to a gene: 5. CDR3 length: 15 amino acids.

The chain combines TRBV29-1 with TRBJ1-2, with D possibly TRBD1 on 6 matching bases. Germline V gives CDR1 SQVTM, CDR2 ANQGSEA. Trimming took 7 bases from V and 4 from J, leaving 10 bases between them. The CDR3 has 11 residues. The CDR3 DNA reads TGCAGCGCCGGACAGACCTATGGCTACACCTTC. Translating gives CSAGQTYGYTF.

The chain couples TRBV9 to TRBJ1-1; possible D gene TRBD1, 6 bases. The CDR3 sequence is 12 residues long. V lost 8 bases to trimming and J lost 11 bases, with 19 bases between them. Germline V CDR1 and CDR2: SGDLS, YYNGEE. For the CDR3, the DNA is TGTGCCAGTCGACAGGCCTCCTCGAGTGCTTTCTTT. Translation: CASRQASSSAFF.

This clone was observed once. The V and J genes are TRBV5-1 and TRBJ2-2, with 11 bases identical to TRBD2. The CDR3 sequence is 15 residues long. Per germline, CDR1 SGHRS and CDR2 YFSETQ. V lost 7 bases and J lost 0; bases outside the gene matches: 2. CDR3 in amino acids: CASRLAGSNTGELFF. The DNA for the CDR3 is TGCGCCAGCCGACTAGCGGGGTCGAACACCGGGGAGCTGTTTTTT.

The sample holds a few counts of this clone. This chain links TRBV6-4 with TRBJ2-3; TRBD2 matches at 9 bases. CDR3 length equals 16 residues. CDR1 MRHNA and CDR2 SNTAGT come from the germline V gene. With 4 bases clipped from V and 1 base from J, the junction kept 6 bases outside the gene matches. CDR3: CASSGPGLACTDTQYF. In DNA form, the CDR3 reads TGTGCCAGCAGTGGACCGGGACTAGCATGCACAGATACGCAGTATTTT.

This clone was seen more than once but under ten times. The chain couples TRBV5-6 to TRBJ2-3; D not certain. V lost 4 bases and J 2 bases, leaving 17 bases between the germline ends. The CDR3 extends over 16 amino acids. Germline CDR1 is SGHDT and CDR2 is YYEEEE. The CDR3 is CASSLGSLLYTDTQYF. The DNA of the CDR3 is TGTGCCAGCAGCCTCGGTTCCCTATTATACACAGATACGCAGTATTTT.

The CDR3 loop is CASSQDRWGRGTQYF. As DNA, the CDR3 is TGTGCCAGCAGCCAAGATAGATGGGGCCGAGGGACCCAGTACTTC. The rearrangement joins TRBV4-2 to TRBJ2-5, with TRBD1 as a possible D gene (5 bases). The CDR3 spans 15 residues. V was trimmed by 0 bases and J by 7 bases, leaving 15 bases between them. Germline assignment: CDR1 LGHNA and CDR2 YNFKEQ.

This chain uses TRBV30 with TRBJ2-5, with 9 bases matching TRBD1. J gave up 5 bases and V 1 base, and 2 bases lay outside the gene matches. This CDR3 has 13 residues. CDR1 is GTSNPN and CDR2 is SVGIG in the germline V gene (reference sequence). The CDR3 spells CAWSGGTGETQYF. The CDR3 coding sequence is TGTGCCTGGAGTGGAGGGACAGGGGAGACCCAGTACTTC. Combining the CDR3 with reference TRBV30 and TRBJ2-5 gives the whole variable domain SQTIHQWPATLVQPVGSPLSLECTVEGTSNPNLYWYRQAAGRGLQLLFYSVGIGQISSEVPQNLSASRPQDRQFILSSKKLLLSDSGFYLCAWSGGTGETQYFGPGTRLLVL.

The chain links TRBV7-2 to TRBJ2-2; 12 bases align to TRBD2. The length of the CDR3 is 18 residues. Germline V gives CDR1 SGHTA, CDR2 FQGNSA. V trimming: 0 bases; J trimming: 7 bases; junction bases outside the gene matches: 9. The CDR3 nucleotides are TGTGCCAGCAGCTTAGCTGTGGCTAGCGGGGGGGCTAACGGGGAGCTGTTTTTT. Protein product: CASSLAVASGGANGELFF.

In its sample, this clone was seen a few times. V usage is TRBV30 and J usage is TRBJ2-3; a weak D match, TRBD2 (5 bases). Germline V lookup: CDR1 GTSNPN, CDR2 SVGIG (reference sequence). The CDR3 runs to 12 residues. V gave up 4 bases and J gave up 4 bases, with 9 bases separating them. The CDR3 region is CAWTVGADTQYF. As DNA, the CDR3 is TGTGCCTGGACTGTGGGAGCAGATACGCAGTATTTT.

The gene calls are TRBV5-1 and TRBJ1-1; D not certain. The CDR3 has 13 amino acids. The V end was cut by 0 bases, the J end by 0 bases, with 3 bases between. CDR1 is SGHRS, CDR2 YFSETQ, per germline. The CDR3 reads CASSLELNTEAFF. The CDR3, as DNA: TGCGCCAGCAGCTTGGAGCTGAACACTGAAGCTTTCTTT.

The rearrangement uses TRBV10-3 and TRBJ1-1; possibly TRBD1 for D (5 bases). The CDR3 runs 15 residues. Trimming stripped 6 bases from V and 11 bases from J, with 25 bases between. CDR1 and CDR2 (germline): ENHRY, SYGVKD. The CDR3 sequence is CAIRDDRQYFNPAFF. The CDR3 bases are TGTGCCATCAGAGATGATAGACAGTACTTCAACCCGGCTTTCTTT.

This chain connects TRBV7-9 to TRBJ1-5; 8 bases fit TRBD1. The junction had 4 bases not matched to a gene; V was cut back by 1 base and J by 2 bases. This CDR3 has 16 amino acids. Germline lookup yields CDR1 SEHNR and CDR2 FQNEAQ (reference sequence). The CDR3 reads CASSLEPGQGNQPQHF. For the CDR3, the DNA is TGTGCCAGCAGCTTAGAACCGGGACAGGGCAATCAGCCCCAGCATTTT.

In its sample, this clone was seen a few times. The rearrangement uses TRBV9 and TRBJ2-3, with TRBD2 matching over 10 bases. This CDR3 spans 15 amino acids. CDR1 SGDLS and CDR2 YYNGEE come from the germline V gene. V lost 3 bases to trimming and J lost 1 base; unmatched junction nucleotides: 2. CDR3 DNA sequence: TGTGCCAGCAGCGCCGGGACTAGCGGCACAGATACGCAGTATTTT. Its protein is CASSAGTSGTDTQYF.

The chain is built from TRBV19 and TRBJ1-5; D perhaps matches TRBD1 (6 bases). The germline gives CDR1 LNHDA, CDR2 SQIVND (reference sequence). V lost 10 bases, J lost 13 bases, and 23 bases lay in between. The CDR3 length is 13 residues. The CDR3 region is CATLVGVQGVQHF. CDR3 DNA sequence: TGTGCCACCCTAGTTGGGGTACAGGGAGTGCAGCATTTT.

This chain connects TRBV5-1 to TRBJ1-1, with 8 bases fitting TRBD1. The germline V gene has CDR1 SGHRS and CDR2 YFSETQ. V shed 3 bases and J 10 bases; nucleotides not matched to a gene: 11. The CDR3 length is 14 residues. The CDR3 coding sequence is TGCGCCAGCAGCTCAACAGGGGGGTCAGGCGTAGCTTTCTTT. Amino acids: CASSSTGGSGVAFF.

V and J are TRBV2 and TRBJ2-7; D is possibly TRBD2 (7 bases). Trimming pared 5 bases from V and 0 bases from J, leaving 11 bases between. There are 14 residues in the CDR3. From germline, CDR1 is SNHLY and CDR2 FYNNEI. The CDR3 DNA sequence: TGTGCCAGCAGTAAGGGGGGGAGCTCCTACGAGCAGTACTTC. Protein product: CASSKGGSSYEQYF.

V gene TRBV18 combines with J gene TRBJ1-5; weak D call: TRBD1 (5 bases). Trimming removed 4 bases from V and 0 bases from J, with 10 bases in between. Germline-derived CDR1 and CDR2 are KGHSH and LQKENI. CDR3 length: 15 residues. The CDR3 nucleotides are TGTGCCAGCTCACGAACCAGGGATAGCAATCAGCCCCAGCATTTT. It translates to CASSRTRDSNQPQHF. Variable domain in full (rest from reference TRBV18 and TRBJ1-5): NAGVMQNPRHLVRRRGQEARLRCSPMKGHSHVYWYRQLPEEGLKFMVYLQKENIIDESGMPKERFSAEFPKEGPSILRIQQVVRGDSAAYFCASSRTRDSNQPQHFGDGTRLSIL.

This chain joins TRBV19 and TRBJ1-2; TRBD1 is a possible D gene (5 bases). Germline CDR1 is LNHDA and CDR2 is SQIVND (reference sequence). V was trimmed by 5 bases and J by 8 bases, leaving 18 bases between them. This CDR3 is built from 14 residues. CDR3 sequence reads: CASSPGTSPGGYTF. In nucleotides, the CDR3 is TGTGCCAGTAGTCCCGGGACTTCCCCGGGGGGCTACACCTTC.